This TCR beta chain appears in the sequencing data of a study of blood T cell repertoires in COVID-19. Study at large: In each case, the material was cDNA or gDNA derived from T cells, B-cell-depleted T cells, or PBMCs.

Authors' methods: Reference gene primer amplification in the assay estimated nucleated cell counts. Assay: immunoSEQ multiplex PCR; the TCRdb copy retains only in-frame clones and omits some. V and J calls and clone size come straight from that table; D and trimming were deduced from the DNA. The sample has approximately 200,000 clones, roughly nine tenths seen once. Per the germline V gene, CDR1 is SGHNT and CDR2 is YENEEA. This CDR3 comprises 13 residues. With V trimmed by 4 bases and J by 4 bases, 1 base remained unmatched. The chain couples TRBV11-3 to TRBJ1-3, with 7 positions matching TRBD1. The sequence derives from a woman between 45 and 65 years old with acute or convalescent COVID-19. The specimen sequenced was peripheral blood. The CDR3: CASSSGQGNTIYF. CDR3 DNA sequence: TGTGCCAGCAGCTCGGGACAGGGAAACACCATATATTTT. The full variable domain, completed using reference TRBV11-3 and TRBJ1-3, is EAGVVQSPRYKIIEKKQPVAFWCNPISGHNTLYWYLQNLGQGPELLIRYENEEAVDDSQLPKDRFSAERLKGVDSTLKIQPAELGDSAVYLCASSSGQGNTIYFGEGSWLTVV.